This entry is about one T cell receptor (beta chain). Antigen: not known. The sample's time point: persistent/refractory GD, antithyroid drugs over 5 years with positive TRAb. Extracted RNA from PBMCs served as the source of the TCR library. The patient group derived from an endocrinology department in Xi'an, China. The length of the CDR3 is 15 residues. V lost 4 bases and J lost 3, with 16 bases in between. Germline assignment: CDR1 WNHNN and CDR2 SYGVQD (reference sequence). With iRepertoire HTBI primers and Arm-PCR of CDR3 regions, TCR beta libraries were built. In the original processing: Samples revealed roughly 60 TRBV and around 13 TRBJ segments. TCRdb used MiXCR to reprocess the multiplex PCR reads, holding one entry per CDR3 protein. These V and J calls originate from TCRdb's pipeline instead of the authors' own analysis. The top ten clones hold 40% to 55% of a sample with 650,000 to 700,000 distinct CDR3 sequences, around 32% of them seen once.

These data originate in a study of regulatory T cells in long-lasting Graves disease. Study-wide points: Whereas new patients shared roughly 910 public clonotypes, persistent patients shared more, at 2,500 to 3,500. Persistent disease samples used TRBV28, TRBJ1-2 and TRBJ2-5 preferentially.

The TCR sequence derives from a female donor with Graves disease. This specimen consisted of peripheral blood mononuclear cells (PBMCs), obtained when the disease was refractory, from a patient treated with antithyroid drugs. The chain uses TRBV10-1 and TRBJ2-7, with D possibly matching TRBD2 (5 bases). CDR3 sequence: CASSALSGPHYEQYF. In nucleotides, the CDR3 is TGCGCCAGCAGTGCTCTGAGCGGCCCCCACTACGAGCAGTACTTC.